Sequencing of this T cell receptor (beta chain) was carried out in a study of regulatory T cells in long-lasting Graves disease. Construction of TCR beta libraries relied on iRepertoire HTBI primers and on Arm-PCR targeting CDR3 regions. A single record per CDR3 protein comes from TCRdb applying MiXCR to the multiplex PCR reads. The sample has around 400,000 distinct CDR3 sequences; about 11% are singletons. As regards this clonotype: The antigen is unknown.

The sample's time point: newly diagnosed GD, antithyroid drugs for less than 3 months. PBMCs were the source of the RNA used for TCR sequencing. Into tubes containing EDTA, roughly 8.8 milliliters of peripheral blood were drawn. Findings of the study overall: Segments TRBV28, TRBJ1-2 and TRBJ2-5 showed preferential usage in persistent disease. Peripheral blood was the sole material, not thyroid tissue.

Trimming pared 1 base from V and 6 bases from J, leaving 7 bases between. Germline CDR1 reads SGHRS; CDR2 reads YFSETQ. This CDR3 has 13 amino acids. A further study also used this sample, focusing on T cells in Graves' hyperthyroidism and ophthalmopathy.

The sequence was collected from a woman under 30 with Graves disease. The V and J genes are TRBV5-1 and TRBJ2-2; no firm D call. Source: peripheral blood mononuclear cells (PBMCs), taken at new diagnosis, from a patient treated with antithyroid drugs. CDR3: CASSLWLAGELFF. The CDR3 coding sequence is TGCGCCAGCAGCTTGTGGTTGGCCGGGGAGCTGTTTTTT.